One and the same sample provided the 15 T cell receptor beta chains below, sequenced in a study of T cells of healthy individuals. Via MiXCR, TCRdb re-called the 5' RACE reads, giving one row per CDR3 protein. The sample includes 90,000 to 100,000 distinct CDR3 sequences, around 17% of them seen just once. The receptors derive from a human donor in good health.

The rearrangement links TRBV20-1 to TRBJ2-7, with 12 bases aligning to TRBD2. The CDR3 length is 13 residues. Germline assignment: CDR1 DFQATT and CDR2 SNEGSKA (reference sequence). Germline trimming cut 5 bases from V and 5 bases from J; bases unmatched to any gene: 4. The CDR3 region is CSARWTSGNEQYF. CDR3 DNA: TGCAGTGCTCGATGGACTAGCGGGAACGAGCAGTACTTC.

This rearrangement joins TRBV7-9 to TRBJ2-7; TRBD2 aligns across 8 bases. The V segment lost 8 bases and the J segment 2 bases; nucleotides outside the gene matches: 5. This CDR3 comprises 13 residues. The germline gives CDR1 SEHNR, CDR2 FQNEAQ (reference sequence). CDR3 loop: CASERERTYEQYF. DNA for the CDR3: TGTGCCAGCGAGCGGGAGAGAACCTACGAGCAGTACTTC.

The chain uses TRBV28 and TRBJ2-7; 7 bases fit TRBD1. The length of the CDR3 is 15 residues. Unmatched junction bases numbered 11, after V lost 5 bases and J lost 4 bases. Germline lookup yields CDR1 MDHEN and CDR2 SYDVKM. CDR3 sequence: CASSPLRGWSYEQYF. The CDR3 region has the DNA TGTGCCAGCAGTCCGCTCAGGGGGTGGTCTTACGAGCAGTACTTC.

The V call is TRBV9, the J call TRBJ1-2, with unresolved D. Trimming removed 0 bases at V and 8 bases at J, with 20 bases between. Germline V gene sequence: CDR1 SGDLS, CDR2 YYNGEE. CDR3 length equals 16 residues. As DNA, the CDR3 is TGTGCCAGCAGCGTAGATTGGGCGGGCCCGGTTAACGGCTACACCTTC. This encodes CASSVDWAGPVNGYTF.

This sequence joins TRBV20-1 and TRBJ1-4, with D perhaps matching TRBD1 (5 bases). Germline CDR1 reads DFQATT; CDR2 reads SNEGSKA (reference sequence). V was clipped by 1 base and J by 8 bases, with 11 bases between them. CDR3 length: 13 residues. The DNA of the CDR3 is TGCAGTGCTAGAGGGGGCTCTACGGAAAAACTGTTTTTT. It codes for CSARGGSTEKLFF.

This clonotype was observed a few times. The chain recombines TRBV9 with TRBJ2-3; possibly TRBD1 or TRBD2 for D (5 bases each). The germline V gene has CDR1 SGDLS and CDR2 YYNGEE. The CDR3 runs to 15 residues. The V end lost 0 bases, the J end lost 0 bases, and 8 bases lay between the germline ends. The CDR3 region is CASSVGGSSTDTQYF. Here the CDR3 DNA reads TGTGCCAGCAGCGTAGGGGGGTCTAGCACAGATACGCAGTATTTT.

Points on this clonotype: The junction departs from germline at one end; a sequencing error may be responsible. The CDR3 spells CSARDLGGETQHF. The CDR3 nucleotides read TGCAGTGCTAGAGATTTAGGGGGCGAGACCCAGCACTTC. This chain links TRBV20-1 with TRBJ2-5; 7 nucleotides line up with TRBD1. This CDR3 contains 13 residues. Germline V gene data show CDR1 as DFQATT and CDR2 as SNEGSKA (reference sequence).

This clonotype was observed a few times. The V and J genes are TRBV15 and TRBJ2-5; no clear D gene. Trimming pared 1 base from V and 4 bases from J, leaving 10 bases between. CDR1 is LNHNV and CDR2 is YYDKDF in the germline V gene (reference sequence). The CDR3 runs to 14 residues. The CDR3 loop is CATSRGGGPETQYF. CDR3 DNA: TGTGCCACCAGCAGAGGAGGTGGTCCAGAGACCCAGTACTTC.

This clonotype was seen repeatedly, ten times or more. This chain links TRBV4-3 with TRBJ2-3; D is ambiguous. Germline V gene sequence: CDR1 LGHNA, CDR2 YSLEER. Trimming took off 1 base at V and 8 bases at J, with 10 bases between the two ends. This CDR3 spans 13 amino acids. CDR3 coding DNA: TGCGCCAGCAGCCAAGGTCACCGCGGTACGCAGTATTTT. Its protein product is CASSQGHRGTQYF.

This CDR3 reads CASSLGVSSPLHF. The CDR3 nucleotides are TGTGCCAGCAGCTTGGGGGTGAGCTCACCCCTCCACTTT. This rearrangement joins TRBV5-6 to TRBJ1-6; D gene ambiguous. Germline CDR1 is SGHDT and CDR2 is YYEEEE. Trimming pared 0 bases from V and 10 bases from J, leaving 8 bases between. The CDR3 extends over 13 amino acids.

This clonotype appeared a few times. The CDR3 DNA follows: TGTGCCAGCAATTGGGGGCGGGAGAGCTACGAGCAGTACTTC. Amino acid sequence: CASNWGRESYEQYF. The chain is built from TRBV2 and TRBJ2-7, with D tentatively TRBD2 (7 bases). Trimming removed 7 bases at V and 3 bases at J, with 16 bases between. Germline CDR1 SNHLY, CDR2 FYNNEI. The CDR3 length is 14 residues.

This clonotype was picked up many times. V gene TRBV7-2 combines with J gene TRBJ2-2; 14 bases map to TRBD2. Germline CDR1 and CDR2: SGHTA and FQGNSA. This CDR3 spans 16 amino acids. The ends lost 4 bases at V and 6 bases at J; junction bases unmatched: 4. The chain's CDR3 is CASSSTSGRAPGELFF. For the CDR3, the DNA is TGTGCCAGCAGCTCGACTAGCGGGAGGGCGCCCGGGGAGCTGTTTTTT.

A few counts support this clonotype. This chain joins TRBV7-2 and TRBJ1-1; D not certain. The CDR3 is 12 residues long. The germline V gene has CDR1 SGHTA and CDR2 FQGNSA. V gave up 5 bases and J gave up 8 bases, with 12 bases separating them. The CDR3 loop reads CASSHGIPEAFF. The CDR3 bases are TGTGCCAGCAGCCATGGGATCCCGGAAGCTTTCTTT.

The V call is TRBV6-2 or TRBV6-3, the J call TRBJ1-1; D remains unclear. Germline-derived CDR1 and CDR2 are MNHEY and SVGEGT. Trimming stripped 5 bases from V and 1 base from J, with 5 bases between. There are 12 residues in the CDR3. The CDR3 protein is CASSHQNTEAFF. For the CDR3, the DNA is TGTGCCAGCAGTCATCAGAACACTGAAGCTTTCTTT.

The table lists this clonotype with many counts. As DNA, the CDR3 is TGTGCCAGCACCCCCAGAGGGGGTAGCGACACTGAAGCTTTCTTT. Translating it yields CASTPRGGSDTEAFF. This rearrangement joins TRBV12-3 or TRBV12-4 to TRBJ1-1; TRBD1 is a possible D gene (6 bases). The V and J ends lost 7 bases and 3 bases respectively, with 18 bases between them. CDR3 length: 15 residues.